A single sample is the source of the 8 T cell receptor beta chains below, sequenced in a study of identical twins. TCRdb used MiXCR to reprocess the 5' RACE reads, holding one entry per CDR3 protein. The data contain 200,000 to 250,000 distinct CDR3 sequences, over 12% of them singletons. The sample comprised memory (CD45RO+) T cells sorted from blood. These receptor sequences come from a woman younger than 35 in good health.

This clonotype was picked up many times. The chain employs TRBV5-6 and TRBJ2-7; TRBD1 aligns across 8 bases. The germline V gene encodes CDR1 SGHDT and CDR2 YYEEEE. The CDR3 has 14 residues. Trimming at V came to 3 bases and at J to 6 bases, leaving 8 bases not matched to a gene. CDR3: CASSWTGTRREQYF. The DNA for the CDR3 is TGTGCCAGCAGCTGGACAGGGACTCGCCGCGAGCAGTACTTC.

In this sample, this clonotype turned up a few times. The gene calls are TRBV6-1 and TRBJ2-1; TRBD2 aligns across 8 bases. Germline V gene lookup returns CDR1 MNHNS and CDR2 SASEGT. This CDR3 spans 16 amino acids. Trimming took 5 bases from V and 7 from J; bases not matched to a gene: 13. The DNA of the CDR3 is TGTGCCAGCAGTCCCCTATCGGGGGGGGCCCGGAATGAGCAGTTCTTC. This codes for CASSPLSGGARNEQFF.

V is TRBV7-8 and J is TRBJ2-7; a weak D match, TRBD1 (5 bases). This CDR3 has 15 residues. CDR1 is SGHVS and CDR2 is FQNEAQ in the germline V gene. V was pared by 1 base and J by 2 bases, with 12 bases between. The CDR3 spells CASSLGQGKTYEQYF. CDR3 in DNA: TGTGCCAGCAGCTTAGGGCAGGGCAAAACCTACGAGCAGTACTTC.

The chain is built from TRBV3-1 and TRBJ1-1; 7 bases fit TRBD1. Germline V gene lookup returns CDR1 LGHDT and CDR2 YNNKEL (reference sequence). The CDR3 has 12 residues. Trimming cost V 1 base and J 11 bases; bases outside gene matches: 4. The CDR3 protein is CASSQADRAAFF. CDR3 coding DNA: TGTGCCAGCAGCCAAGCCGACAGGGCGGCTTTCTTT.

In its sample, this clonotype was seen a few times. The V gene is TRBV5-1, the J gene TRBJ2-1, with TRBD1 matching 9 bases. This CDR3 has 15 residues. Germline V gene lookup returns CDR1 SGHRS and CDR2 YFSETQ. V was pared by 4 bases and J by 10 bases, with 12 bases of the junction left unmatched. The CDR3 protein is CASSPDRGLEREQFF. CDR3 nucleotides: TGCGCCAGCAGCCCGGACAGGGGATTAGAACGGGAGCAGTTCTTC.

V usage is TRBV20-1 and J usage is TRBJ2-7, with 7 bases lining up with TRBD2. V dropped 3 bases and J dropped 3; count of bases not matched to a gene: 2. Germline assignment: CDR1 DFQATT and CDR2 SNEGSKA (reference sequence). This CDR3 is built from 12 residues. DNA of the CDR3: TGCAGTGCTAGGACGGGGGGCTACGAGCAGTACTTC. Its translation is CSARTGGYEQYF.

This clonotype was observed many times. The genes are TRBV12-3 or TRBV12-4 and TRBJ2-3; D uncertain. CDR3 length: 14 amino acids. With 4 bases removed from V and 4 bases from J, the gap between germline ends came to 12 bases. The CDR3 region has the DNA TGTGCCAGCAGTTCCCTAGGTGGGGCAGATACGCAGTATTTT. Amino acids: CASSSLGGADTQYF.

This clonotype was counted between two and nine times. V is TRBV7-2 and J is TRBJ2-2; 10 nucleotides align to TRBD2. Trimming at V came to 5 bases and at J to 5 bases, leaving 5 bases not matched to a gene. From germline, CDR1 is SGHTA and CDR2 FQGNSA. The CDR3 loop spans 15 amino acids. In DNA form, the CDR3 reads TGTGCCAGCAGCCCTAGCGGGAGTCAGACCGGGGAGCTGTTTTTT. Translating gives CASSPSGSQTGELFF.